The 20 T cell receptor beta chains below come from one sample, sequenced in a study of shared clonotypes between healthy human individuals (TCRdb year 2020). The library was prepared using the immunoSEQ multiplex PCR assay. TCRdb took this table from immuneACCESS and kept in-frame rearrangements with V and J called. Such tables lack part of the clones; where checked against another copy, unresolved V genes explain under half of the gap, and the rest is unexplained. The sample table records more than 450,000 clones; 60% to 85% of these occur just once. The ten largest clonotypes hold under 15% of the sample. The specimen sequenced was PBMCs. The receptors shown here come from a woman aged 40 to 50 in good health. Some clones in this sample may be carry-over from other donors' samples.

This clone appeared once. The chain is built from TRBV6-5 and TRBJ1-1; D uncertain. The CDR3 consists of 12 residues. Looked up from germline, CDR1 is MNHEY and CDR2 is SVGAGI. The V end was cut by 7 bases, the J end by 0 bases, with 6 bases between. Here the CDR3 DNA reads TGTGCCAGCAATCAGATGAACACTGAAGCTTTCTTT. Protein sequence: CASNQMNTEAFF.

This clone was seen once. The chain links TRBV9 to TRBJ2-1; D not resolved. The CDR3 has 13 amino acids. Trimming removed 4 bases at V and 8 bases at J, with 13 bases between. CDR1 SGDLS and CDR2 YYNGEE come from the germline V gene. The CDR3 DNA follows: TGTGCCAGCAGCACCATTCGGAGCGATGAGCAGTTCTTC. Protein sequence: CASSTIRSDEQFF.

The V gene is TRBV28, the J gene TRBJ2-3; 7 nucleotides line up with TRBD1. Germline trimming cut 2 bases from V and 3 bases from J; bases unmatched to any gene: 2. In germline, CDR1 is MDHEN, CDR2 SYDVKM. The CDR3 is 14 amino acids. This CDR3 reads CASSLGGQTDTQYF. As DNA, the CDR3 is TGTGCCAGCAGTTTAGGGGGACAGACAGATACGCAGTATTTT.

As regards this clone: An end of the junction differs from the germline gene, which may be a read error. This chain links TRBV14 with TRBJ2-4; D gene unclear. This CDR3 is built from 16 residues. The V gene's germline CDR1 is SGHDN and CDR2 FVKESK. The CDR3 sequence is CASSKDQSYPGYIQYF. In DNA, the CDR3 is TGTGCCAGCAGCAAAGATCAAAGTTACCCTGGATACATTCAGTACTTC. Drawing the rest from reference TRBV14 and TRBJ2-4, the complete variable domain is EAGVTQFPSHSVIEKGQTVTLRCDPISGHDNLYWYRRVMGKEIKFLLHFVKESKQDESGMPNNRFLAERTGGTYSTLKVQPAELEDSGVYFCASSKDQSYPGYIQYFGAGTRLSVL.

This clone was counted once. This same CDR3 is encoded by further DNA sequences in the sample. This chain connects TRBV4-2 to TRBJ2-7; 8 nucleotides line up with TRBD2. Germline V gives CDR1 LGHNA, CDR2 YNFKEQ. Losses at the gene ends were 0 bases for V and 6 bases for J; bases not matched to a gene: 10. CDR3 length equals 16 residues. The CDR3 bases are TGTGCCAGCAGCCAAGATCTAGCGGGCCTGGGGGGCGAGCAGTACTTC. Its protein is CASSQDLAGLGGEQYF.

This clone has a single count. The chain is built from TRBV5-1 and TRBJ2-5; no clear D. The CDR3 is made up of 11 amino acids. Germline-derived CDR1 and CDR2 are SGHRS and YFSETQ. V shed 2 bases and J shed 7 bases, with 6 bases lying between them. CDR3 residues: CASSFSGTQYF. The CDR3 DNA is TGCGCCAGCAGCTTCTCGGGGACCCAGTACTTC.

The chain is built from TRBV15 and TRBJ2-3; 7 bases map to TRBD1. CDR1 and CDR2 from the germline V gene are LNHNV and YYDKDF (reference sequence). This CDR3 has 17 residues. Unmatched junction bases numbered 14, after V lost 5 bases and J lost 3 bases. DNA for the CDR3: TGTGCCACCAGCGCCCCCCTTGGGACAGAGGTTACAGATACGCAGTATTTT. Amino acid sequence: CATSAPLGTEVTDTQYF.

As concerns this clone: The junction does not match germline at one end; this may be a read error. This chain connects TRBV14 to TRBJ2-1, with TRBD1 as a possible D gene (6 bases). Germline V gene data show CDR1 as SGHDN and CDR2 as FVKESK. This CDR3 region has 14 residues. CDR3 nucleotide sequence: TGTGCCAGCAGCCTATCCACAGGGTGGAATGGGCAGTTCTTC. It translates to CASSLSTGWNGQFF.

The V gene is TRBV6-5, the J gene TRBJ2-5; 7 positions agree with TRBD2. Germline loops: CDR1 MNHEY, CDR2 SVGAGI. Unmatched junction bases numbered 2, after V lost 6 bases and J lost 4 bases. The CDR3 has 12 amino acids. CDR3 DNA: TGTGCCAGCAGCAGCGGGGCAGAGACCCAGTACTTC. This sequence encodes CASSSGAETQYF.

This rearrangement joins TRBV11-2 to TRBJ2-7, with 9 nucleotides matching TRBD2. The trim removed 1 base at V and 3 bases at J, leaving 7 bases unmatched. The V gene's germline CDR1 is SGHAT and CDR2 FQNNGV. This CDR3 contains 16 residues. The CDR3, as DNA: TGTGCCAGCAGCTTAGGTGCGGGAGGGCCGTACTACGAGCAGTACTTC. This encodes CASSLGAGGPYYEQYF.

This clone was observed many times. The chain combines TRBV5-7 with TRBJ1-5; no reliable D call. TRBV5-7 is given ORF status, its function remaining uncertain. The CDR3 totals 14 residues. V was trimmed by 1 base and J by 0 bases, leaving 5 bases between them. The CDR3 nucleotides read TGTGCCAGCAGCTTGAGGGCTAGCAATCAGCCCCAGCATTTT. This encodes CASSLRASNQPQHF.

The chain combines TRBV10-1 with TRBJ2-7; D is ambiguous. This CDR3 comprises 17 residues. Germline CDR1 WNHNN, CDR2 SYGVQD (reference sequence). V gave up 0 bases and J gave up 0 bases, with 15 bases separating them. CDR3 coding DNA: TGCGCCAGCAGTGAGTCGGCAGCTGATGGACCCTCCTACGAGCAGTACTTC. Protein: CASSESAADGPSYEQYF.

This clone turned up a few times. V gene TRBV6-4 combines with J gene TRBJ2-3; D is ambiguous. From germline, CDR1 is MRHNA and CDR2 SNTAGT. The V end lost 5 bases, the J end lost 7 bases, and 1 base lay between the germline ends. The CDR3 sequence is 9 residues long. DNA for the CDR3: TGTGCCAGCAGTCATACGCAGTATTTT. It encodes CASSHTQYF.

The chain links TRBV2 to TRBJ2-5; 7 bases agree with TRBD1. CDR3 length equals 14 residues. The J segment lost 1 base and the V segment lost 7 bases, leaving 6 bases of the junction unmatched. The germline V gene has CDR1 SNHLY and CDR2 FYNNEI. The CDR3 DNA reads as TGTGCCAGCACCAAGGACAGGAGCCAAGAGACCCAGTACTTC. Translating it yields CASTKDRSQETQYF.

This chain joins TRBV2 and TRBJ1-1; D is perhaps TRBD1 (5 bases). This CDR3 has 15 residues. CDR1 is SNHLY and CDR2 is FYNNEI in the germline V gene. The V end lost 7 bases, the J end lost 0 bases, and 15 bases lay between the germline ends. CDR3 sequence (DNA): TGTGCCAGCACCCTGAGGGGAGGCATGAACACTGAAGCTTTCTTT. As protein: CASTLRGGMNTEAFF.

This clone occurred a few times. The chain couples TRBV5-4 to TRBJ1-2; D is undetermined. Germline CDR1 reads SGHNT; CDR2 reads YYREEE (reference sequence). The CDR3 totals 14 residues. With 0 bases removed from V and 5 bases from J, the gap between germline ends came to 11 bases. The CDR3 nucleotides read TGTGCCAGCAGCTTGGCCGGCCAGGTATATGGCTACACCTTC. It is translated as CASSLAGQVYGYTF.

This clone appeared once. This chain uses TRBV5-1 with TRBJ2-1; the match to TRBD2 covers 7 bases. The CDR3 extends over 15 amino acids. In germline, CDR1 is SGHRS, CDR2 YFSETQ. Losses at the gene ends were 0 bases for V and 4 bases for J; bases not matched to a gene: 4. CDR3 sequence reads: CASSLDGRLYNEQFF. DNA for the CDR3: TGCGCCAGCAGCTTGGACGGGAGGCTGTACAATGAGCAGTTCTTC.

V and J are TRBV18 and TRBJ1-3, with no clear D. Trimming removed 2 bases at V and 0 bases at J, with 5 bases between. Germline lookup yields CDR1 KGHSH and CDR2 LQKENI. This CDR3 contains 14 residues. CDR3 amino acids: CASSPTPSGNTIYF. The CDR3 DNA reads as TGTGCCAGCTCACCAACGCCCTCTGGAAACACCATATATTTT.

The CDR3 reads CASSLGVAGVTDTQYF. DNA of the CDR3: TGTGCCAGCAGCTTAGGGGTAGCGGGAGTCACAGATACGCAGTATTTT. The chain has TRBV11-2 and TRBJ2-3; 9 bases are shared with TRBD2. The CDR3 is 16 amino acids. V was clipped by 1 base and J by 2 bases; unmatched bases: 4. CDR1 is SGHAT, CDR2 FQNNGV, per germline.

This clone was found once. Other nucleotide sequences in the sample specify the same CDR3. The rearrangement links TRBV29-1 to TRBJ2-7; 7 positions match TRBD2. V lost 0 bases to trimming and J lost 4 bases; unmatched junction nucleotides: 0. CDR3 length: 12 residues. The germline CDR1 and CDR2 sequences are SQVTM and ANQGSEA. In nucleotides, the CDR3 is TGCAGCGTTGAAGAGGGAGGGTACGAGCAGTACTTC. Its protein product is CSVEEGGYEQYF.